This T cell receptor beta chain appears in the sequencing data of a study of response to subunit inactivated influenza vaccine. Study conclusions and caveats: Each seasonal flu vaccination may recruit only limited new T cells, authors suggested.

Each CDR3 protein gets one entry after TCRdb re-called the RT-PCR reads with MiXCR. Among a few hundred thousand distinct CDR3 sequences, 14% were seen once, and the ten largest hold 8.5% to 14%. Notes on this clonotype: The antigen remains unidentified.

V lost 1 base and J lost 1, with 12 bases in between. Germline loops: CDR1 LGHNA, CDR2 YSLEER. The CDR3 is 16 residues long. The sequencing used PBMCs from blood, collected 11 to 12 days after vaccination. The origin of this receptor is a man over 45 who received an inactivated influenza vaccine. The V and J genes are TRBV4-3 and TRBJ2-3; D may be TRBD2 (6 bases). The CDR3 DNA follows: TGCGCCAGCAGCCAAGGGTTGTGGGGGGGCACAGATACGCAGTATTTT. Protein sequence: CASSQGLWGGTDTQYF.